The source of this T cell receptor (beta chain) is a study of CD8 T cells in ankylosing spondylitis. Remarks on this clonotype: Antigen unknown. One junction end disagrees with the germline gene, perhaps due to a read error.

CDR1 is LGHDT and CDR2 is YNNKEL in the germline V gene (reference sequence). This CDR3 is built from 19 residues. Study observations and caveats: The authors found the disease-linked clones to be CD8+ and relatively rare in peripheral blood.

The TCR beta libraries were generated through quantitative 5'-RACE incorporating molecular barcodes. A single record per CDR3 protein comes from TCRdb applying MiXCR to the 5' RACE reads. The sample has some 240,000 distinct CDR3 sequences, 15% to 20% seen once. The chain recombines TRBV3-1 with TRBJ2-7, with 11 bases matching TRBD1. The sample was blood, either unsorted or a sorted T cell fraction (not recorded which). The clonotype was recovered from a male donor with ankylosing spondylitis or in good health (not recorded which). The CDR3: CACSHQKPGQGVSSYEQYF. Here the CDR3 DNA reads TGTGCCTGCAGCCATCAGAAACCGGGACAGGGGGTTAGTTCCTACGAGCAGTACTTC.